This T cell receptor (beta chain) comes out of a study of blood T cell repertoires in COVID-19. Study overall: The United States, Italy and Spain provided the acute and convalescent COVID-19 samples. The analysed material was cDNA or gDNA that came from T cells, B-cell-depleted T cells, or PBMCs.

The J segment lost 5 bases and the V segment lost 0 bases, leaving 3 bases of the junction unmatched. The CDR3 spans 14 residues. Germline values: CDR1 SGHRS, CDR2 YFSETQ. In the authors' workflow: Reference gene primers were amplified, and this amplification served to estimate nucleated cell counts. Profiling relied on immunoSEQ multiplex PCR, and the TCRdb table lists in-frame clones only, not all of them. Clone size and V and J calls were adopted from that table, with D and trimming inferred from the DNA. The sample lists about 140,000 clones; 85% were seen once. This chain links TRBV5-1 with TRBJ1-1; 8 bases map to TRBD1. Sequencing input: peripheral blood. This TCR was sampled from a man aged 50 to 60 with acute or convalescent COVID-19. The CDR3 protein is CASSLVRQGTEAFF. The CDR3 DNA is TGCGCCAGCAGCTTGGTACGACAGGGGACTGAAGCTTTCTTT.